This TCR beta chain was sequenced in a study of tissue T cells after allogeneic stem cell transplantation. Some clones are missing from TCRdb's copy, which holds only in-frame ones; the method was immunoSEQ multiplex PCR. The sample contains about 4,400 clones, around 65% of which appear only once. This clone was seen only a few times. Its specificity is not known. Overall study findings and caveats: Shared clones across patients were few; motif clustering revealed tissue-specific shared signatures.

GI sites, liver, skin and spleen were taken after median 9.75 post-mortem hours. The CDR3 is 16 residues long. Trimming left V 1 base short and J 4 bases short, with 13 bases between. Germline V gene sequence: CDR1 SGHTA, CDR2 FQGNSA. Sequencing was performed on left colon tissue, taken at autopsy. V gene TRBV7-2 combines with J gene TRBJ2-2, with D uncertain. This clonotype was obtained from a male donor aged 60 or over with lung cancer. CDR3 in amino acids: CASSLVPSFGTGELFF. CDR3 nucleotides: TGTGCCAGCAGCTTAGTCCCGTCTTTTGGCACCGGGGAGCTGTTTTTT.